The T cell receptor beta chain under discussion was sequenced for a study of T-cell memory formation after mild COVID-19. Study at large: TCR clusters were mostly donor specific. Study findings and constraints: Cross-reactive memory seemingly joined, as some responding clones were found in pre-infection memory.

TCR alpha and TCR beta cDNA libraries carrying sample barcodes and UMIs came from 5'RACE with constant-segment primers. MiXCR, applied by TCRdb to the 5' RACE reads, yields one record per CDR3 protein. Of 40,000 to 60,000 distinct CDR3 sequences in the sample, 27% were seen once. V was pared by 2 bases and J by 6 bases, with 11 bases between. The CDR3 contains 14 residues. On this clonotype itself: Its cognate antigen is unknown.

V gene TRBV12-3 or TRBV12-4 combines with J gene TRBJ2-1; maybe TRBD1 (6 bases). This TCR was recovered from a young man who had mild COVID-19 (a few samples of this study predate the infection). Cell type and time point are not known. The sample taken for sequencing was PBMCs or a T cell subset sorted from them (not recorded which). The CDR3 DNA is TGTGCCAGCAGTTTAACAGGGTTGGTCAATGAGCAGTTCTTC. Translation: CASSLTGLVNEQFF.